The 22 T cell receptor beta chains given below trace back to one sample, sequenced in a study of shared clonotypes between healthy human individuals. Method: immunoSEQ multiplex PCR; TCRdb's copy keeps in-frame clones and lacks some. The data hold a few million clones, with 90% to 95% observed a single time. Sample: naive CD4+ T cells sorted from blood. Subset defined: CD45RA+ positively selected. The receptors originated from a man in his late teens or twenties in good health.

In the case of this clone: Germline is not matched at one junction end, which may reflect a read error. The rearrangement links TRBV11-3 to TRBJ1-4, with D maybe TRBD1 (6 bases). Germline V gene sequence: CDR1 SGHNT, CDR2 YENEEA. The CDR3 length is 15 residues. The CDR3 region is CASSLIIGGSLHGIF. CDR3 nucleotide sequence: TGTGCCAGCAGCTTAATTATTGGGGGCTCACTTCATGGGATTTTT.

The genes are TRBV19 and TRBJ2-7; 11 nucleotides agree with TRBD2. J lost 2 bases, V lost 7 bases, and 1 base had no gene match. CDR3 length: 13 residues. Germline V gene data show CDR1 as LNHDA and CDR2 as SQIVND (reference sequence). CDR3: CASKTSGAYEQYF. For the CDR3, the DNA is TGTGCCAGTAAGACTAGCGGGGCCTACGAGCAGTACTTC.

As for this clone: Other DNA sequences in this sample translate to the same CDR3. The V call is TRBV30, the J call TRBJ1-1; D might be TRBD1 (5 bases). The CDR3 has 12 amino acids. Trimming pared 0 bases from V and 4 bases from J, leaving 6 bases between. Germline V gives CDR1 GTSNPN, CDR2 SVGIG (reference sequence). CDR3 residues: CAWSVGLTEAFF. DNA for the CDR3: TGTGCCTGGAGTGTGGGGCTCACTGAAGCTTTCTTT. The full variable domain, completed using reference TRBV30 and TRBJ1-1, is SQTIHQWPATLVQPVGSPLSLECTVEGTSNPNLYWYRQAAGRGLQLLFYSVGIGQISSEVPQNLSASRPQDRQFILSSKKLLLSDSGFYLCAWSVGLTEAFFGQGTRLTVV.

The genes are TRBV9 and TRBJ2-7, with 8 nucleotides matching TRBD1. Germline assignment: CDR1 SGDLS and CDR2 YYNGEE. J lost 3 bases, V lost 9 bases, and 20 bases had no gene match. The CDR3 is made up of 17 amino acids. CDR3: CATSTWTGRFPCYEQYF. In nucleotides, the CDR3 is TGTGCCACCTCTACCTGGACAGGGAGGTTCCCTTGCTACGAGCAGTACTTC.

This clone was recorded once. The chain links TRBV2 to TRBJ1-2; D is undetermined. CDR3 length: 13 residues. V lost 0 bases and J lost 4, with 6 bases in between. CDR1 is SNHLY, CDR2 FYNNEI, per germline. The CDR3 loop reads CASSEASSYGYTF. The CDR3 region has the DNA TGTGCCAGCAGTGAAGCCAGCAGCTATGGCTACACCTTC.

The genes are TRBV5-4 and TRBJ2-1, with TRBD2 as a possible D gene (5 bases). The length of the CDR3 is 15 residues. The germline V and J ends were trimmed by 4 bases and 7 bases, with 18 bases remaining between them. Germline V gene data show CDR1 as SGHNT and CDR2 as YYREEE (reference sequence). The CDR3 loop is CASSPAPGSRNEQFF. The CDR3 nucleotides read TGTGCCAGCAGCCCCGCCCCGGGGTCTAGGAATGAGCAGTTCTTC.

The chain carries TRBV30 and TRBJ2-2; TRBD2 is a possible D gene (6 bases). This CDR3 has 15 residues. Germline V gene sequence: CDR1 GTSNPN, CDR2 SVGIG (reference sequence). The V end lost 3 bases, the J end lost 4 bases, and 15 bases lay between the germline ends. The CDR3 is CAWRGGKTGTGELFF. CDR3 nucleotide sequence: TGTGCCTGGAGGGGAGGAAAAACGGGCACCGGGGAGCTGTTTTTT. Combining the CDR3 with reference TRBV30 and TRBJ2-2 gives the whole variable domain SQTIHQWPATLVQPVGSPLSLECTVEGTSNPNLYWYRQAAGRGLQLLFYSVGIGQISSEVPQNLSASRPQDRQFILSSKKLLLSDSGFYLCAWRGGKTGTGELFFGEGSRLTVL.

The CDR3 loop is CAISEQPGQGLEETQYF. CDR3 nucleotide sequence: TGTGCCATCAGTGAGCAGCCCGGACAGGGATTAGAAGAGACCCAGTACTTC. This chain links TRBV10-3 with TRBJ2-5, with 8 nucleotides matching TRBD1. The J segment lost 3 bases and the V segment lost 2 bases, leaving 11 bases of the junction unmatched. The germline gives CDR1 ENHRY, CDR2 SYGVKD. CDR3 length: 17 amino acids.

Turning to this clone: A read error may account for a junction end that differs from germline. The chain employs TRBV7-7 and TRBJ2-1, with 11 bases aligning to TRBD2. The germline CDR1 and CDR2 sequences are SSHAT and FNYEAQ (reference sequence). This CDR3 is 17 amino acids long. DNA for the CDR3: TGTGCTAGCAGCTTAGGAGTAGGGACTAGCGGATACAATGAGCAGTTCTTC. Translation: CASSLGVGTSGYNEQFF.

CDR3 sequence: CASSADSGTSYEQYF. CDR3 in DNA: TGCGCCAGCAGCGCGGACTCGGGTACCAGCTACGAGCAGTACTTC. The V gene is TRBV5-1, the J gene TRBJ2-7, with TRBD2 as a possible D gene (5 bases). Germline CDR1 reads SGHRS; CDR2 reads YFSETQ. The CDR3 length is 15 residues. Trimming pared 4 bases from V and 3 bases from J, leaving 17 bases between.

This chain links TRBV5-3 with TRBJ2-7; no reliable D call. TRBV5-3 is reported as an ORF; its role is uncertain. CDR3 length: 14 residues. With 1 base removed from V and 3 bases from J, the gap between germline ends came to 11 bases. The CDR3 loop reads CARSLCYGYYEQYF. CDR3 DNA: TGTGCCAGAAGCTTGTGCTACGGGTACTACGAGCAGTACTTC.

The J gene is TRBJ2-3, the V gene TRBV5-4; no firm D call. This CDR3 is built from 13 residues. CDR1 SGHNT and CDR2 YYREEE come from the germline V gene (reference sequence). V was clipped by 2 bases and J by 10 bases, with 14 bases between them. Here the CDR3 reads CASSFGQGKAQYF. For the CDR3, the DNA is TGTGCCAGCAGCTTCGGTCAAGGCAAGGCGCAGTATTTT.

This chain joins TRBV5-1 and TRBJ2-1; D might be TRBD2 (6 bases). V was shortened by 0 bases and J by 6 bases, with 10 bases between the two germline ends. CDR1 SGHRS and CDR2 YFSETQ come from the germline V gene. The CDR3 runs to 14 residues. For the CDR3, the DNA is TGCGCCAGCAGCTTGGGGGACTCCGGCAATGAGCAGTTCTTC. Its protein is CASSLGDSGNEQFF.

The chain links TRBV27 to TRBJ1-5; TRBD1 agrees at 10 bases. After removal of 6 bases from V and 6 bases from J, the junction contained 8 bases not matched to a gene. Per germline, CDR1 MNHEY and CDR2 SMNVEV (reference sequence). The CDR3 covers 15 residues. This CDR3 is CASSRDRGQGQPQHF. In nucleotides, the CDR3 is TGTGCCAGCAGCCGAGACAGGGGGCAAGGTCAGCCCCAGCATTTT.

The rearrangement links TRBV30 to TRBJ2-2; 7 positions agree with TRBD1. With 1 base clipped from V and 3 bases from J, the junction kept 2 bases outside the gene matches. CDR1 and CDR2 (germline): GTSNPN, SVGIG (reference sequence). The CDR3 extends over 14 amino acids. CDR3 amino acids: CAWSEGGYTGELFF. The CDR3 bases are TGTGCCTGGAGTGAAGGGGGCTACACCGGGGAGCTGTTTTTT.

A note on this clone: This CDR3 is also generated by other DNA sequences in the sample. The rearrangement links TRBV9 to TRBJ2-1, with D maybe TRBD2 (6 bases). The CDR3 length is 12 residues. Germline V gene sequence: CDR1 SGDLS, CDR2 YYNGEE. Trimming removed 3 bases from V and 6 bases from J, with 7 bases in between. The DNA for the CDR3 is TGTGCCAGCAGCGCAGCGGGCAATGAGCAGTTCTTC. Its protein is CASSAAGNEQFF.

DNA of the CDR3: TGTGCCAGCAGCTTTAACTCCCCTGCGGTGGAGGGTGAGCAGTTCTTC. Its protein product is CASSFNSPAVEGEQFF. The chain couples TRBV7-2 to TRBJ2-1, with D tentatively TRBD2 (6 bases). Per germline, CDR1 SGHTA and CDR2 FQGNSA. The CDR3 is made up of 16 amino acids. The V gene lost 3 bases and the J gene lost 9 bases, with 21 bases spanning the gap.

This rearrangement joins TRBV11-1 to TRBJ2-2; 9 bases agree with TRBD2. There are 15 residues in the CDR3. From germline, CDR1 is SGHAT and CDR2 FQDESV (reference sequence). V lost 1 base to trimming and J lost 6 bases; unmatched junction nucleotides: 3. The CDR3 here is CASSLVLAGPGELFF. The CDR3 nucleotides are TGTGCCAGCAGCTTAGTTCTAGCGGGGCCCGGGGAGCTGTTTTTT.

The chain links TRBV10-3 to TRBJ1-5; D is undetermined. V lost 4 bases and J lost 4, with 8 bases in between. This CDR3 contains 13 residues. Per the germline V gene, CDR1 is ENHRY and CDR2 is SYGVKD. This CDR3 reads CAISAVENQPQHF. Written as DNA, the CDR3 is TGTGCCATCAGTGCTGTCGAGAATCAGCCCCAGCATTTT.

This sequence joins TRBV6-1 and TRBJ1-5, with D uncertain. Germline-derived CDR1 and CDR2 are MNHNS and SASEGT. V was shortened by 0 bases and J by 0 bases, with 12 bases between the two germline ends. The CDR3 is made up of 17 amino acids. In DNA, the CDR3 is TGTGCCAGCAGTGAAGCGCTTCTCCTATATAGCAATCAGCCCCAGCATTTT. Protein: CASSEALLLYSNQPQHF.

The rearrangement uses TRBV7-8 and TRBJ2-5; a weak D match, TRBD2 (5 bases). This CDR3 region has 16 residues. Germline V gene data show CDR1 as SGHVS and CDR2 as FQNEAQ. Trimming removed 0 bases at V and 4 bases at J, with 15 bases between. The CDR3 protein is CASSLANTSPRETQYF. CDR3 in DNA: TGTGCCAGCAGCTTAGCCAACACTAGTCCGCGAGAGACCCAGTACTTC.

This chain links TRBV10-1 with TRBJ2-7, with D hard to call. CDR3 length equals 13 residues. Trimming stripped 0 bases from V and 4 bases from J, with 7 bases between. The germline CDR1 and CDR2 sequences are WNHNN and SYGVQD (reference sequence). The CDR3 region has the DNA TGCGCCAGCAGTGAGTCGACGGAGTACGAGCAGTACTTC. Amino acids: CASSESTEYEQYF.